One sample yielded the 27 T cell receptor beta chains listed below, sequenced in a study of beta chain features in type 1 diabetes. The entirety of the isolated RNA underwent reverse transcription, so expressed TCRB transcripts were sequenced. Clones were sequenced by immunoSEQ multiplex PCR, and TCRdb holds only the in-frame ones, with some missing. The sample comprises fewer than 650,000 clones, roughly 16% of which are singletons, and around 0.095% rests with the top ten. The sequenced sample was naive CD4+ T cells from blood. The source of these receptors is a man aged 18 to 29 in good health.

This clone has only a few counts. The rearrangement uses TRBV7-6 and TRBJ2-7; D may be TRBD1 (5 bases). The CDR3 is 16 residues long. The germline CDR1 and CDR2 sequences are SGHVS and FNYEAQ. Trimming shortened V by 4 bases and J by 0 bases, and 16 bases separated the two germline ends. Written as DNA, the CDR3 is TGTGCCAGCAGCTCCCTATCCAGGGTAGGCTCCTACGAGCAGTACTTC. Translation gives CASSSLSRVGSYEQYF.

This sequence joins TRBV14 and TRBJ1-6, with TRBD1 matching over 9 bases. The CDR3 length is 15 residues. J was trimmed by 3 bases and V by 7 bases; bases with no gene match: 4. Germline CDR1 is SGHDN and CDR2 is FVKESK. The CDR3 nucleotides are TGTGCCAGCATCAGGGACAGGGTCTATAATTCACCCCTCCACTTT. Translation gives CASIRDRVYNSPLHF.

This sequence joins TRBV18 and TRBJ2-5; D could derive from TRBD1 or TRBD2 (7 bases each). V dropped 2 bases and J dropped 3 bases, with 22 bases sitting between them. CDR1 and CDR2 from the germline V gene are KGHSH and LQKENI. The CDR3 length is 18 residues. CDR3 region: CASSPAPLQGGLKETQYF. The CDR3 DNA reads TGTGCCAGCTCACCAGCACCACTTCAGGGGGGACTAAAAGAGACCCAGTACTTC.

The table lists this clone with a few counts. The V and J genes are TRBV7-3 and TRBJ2-1; 10 positions match TRBD2. Germline V gives CDR1 SGHTA, CDR2 FQGTGA. CDR3 length: 16 residues. Losses at the gene ends were 2 bases for V and 7 bases for J; bases not matched to a gene: 8. The CDR3 loop is CASSLGPTSGRNEQFF. CDR3 nucleotides: TGTGCCAGCAGCTTAGGCCCGACTAGCGGGCGAAATGAGCAGTTCTTC.

This clone was counted only a few times. This rearrangement joins TRBV4-2 to TRBJ2-3; TRBD2 is a possible D gene (6 bases). Germline CDR1 reads LGHNA; CDR2 reads YNFKEQ. Trimming left V 0 bases short and J 14 bases short, with 15 bases between. There are 13 residues in the CDR3. This chain's CDR3 is CASSQELPSALYF. CDR3 DNA: TGTGCCAGCAGCCAAGAGTTGCCTAGCGCGCTGTATTTT.

V usage is TRBV30 and J usage is TRBJ1-2, with unresolved D. Germline V gene sequence: CDR1 GTSNPN, CDR2 SVGIG (reference sequence). The ends were cut back, 7 bases at V and 4 bases at J, with 22 bases in the middle. This CDR3 region has 15 residues. The CDR3 reads CASTNVRLGFYGYTF. In DNA form, the CDR3 reads TGTGCCTCGACAAACGTGCGGCTAGGATTCTATGGCTACACCTTC.

This clone was found a few times. V usage is TRBV7-2 and J usage is TRBJ1-2, with a weak D call TRBD1 (6 bases). The V and J ends lost 1 base and 6 bases respectively, with 12 bases between them. Per germline, CDR1 SGHTA and CDR2 FQGNSA. This CDR3 region has 14 residues. CDR3 region: CASSLESTGNGYTF. The CDR3 DNA reads TGTGCCAGCAGCTTAGAGAGTACAGGGAATGGCTACACCTTC.

The chain joins TRBV5-1 to TRBJ2-5, with D possibly being TRBD1 (5 bases). The CDR3 length is 15 residues. Trimming removed 5 bases at V and 1 base at J, with 15 bases between. Germline V gene sequence: CDR1 SGHRS, CDR2 YFSETQ. The CDR3 coding sequence is TGCGCCAGCAGAGGGCAGGGTGGGTTCCAAGAGACCCAGTACTTC. Translating gives CASRGQGGFQETQYF.

The table lists this clone with a few counts. The genes are TRBV7-9 and TRBJ1-4, with D possibly being TRBD1 (6 bases). Trimming shortened V by 9 bases and J by 5 bases, and 10 bases separated the two germline ends. Looked up from germline, CDR1 is SEHNR and CDR2 is FQNEAQ (reference sequence). There are 12 residues in the CDR3. The CDR3 sequence is CASTQGNEKLFF. The CDR3 bases are TGTGCCAGTACGCAGGGGAATGAAAAACTGTTTTTT. Drawing the rest from reference TRBV7-9 and TRBJ1-4, the complete variable domain is DTGVSQNPRHKITKRGQNVTFRCDPISEHNRLYWYRQTLGQGPEFLTYFQNEAQLEKSRLLSDRFSAERPKGSFSTLEIQRTEQGDSAMYLCASTQGNEKLFFGSGTQLSVL.

The sample holds a few counts of this clone. The gene calls are TRBV5-1 and TRBJ1-5, with D possibly TRBD1 on 6 matching bases. CDR1 SGHRS and CDR2 YFSETQ come from the germline V gene. V shed 0 bases and J shed 1 base, with 11 bases lying between them. The length of the CDR3 is 16 residues. CDR3: CASSLVGHASNQPQHF. The CDR3 DNA is TGCGCCAGCAGCTTGGTGGGACATGCGAGCAATCAGCCCCAGCATTTT.

This clone was seen repeatedly, ten times or more. This chain connects TRBV7-9 to TRBJ2-3; no clear D gene. Germline V gives CDR1 SEHNR, CDR2 FQNEAQ (reference sequence). V was shortened by 2 bases and J by 2 bases, with 8 bases between the two germline ends. The CDR3 contains 14 residues. The chain's CDR3 is CASSLSGPTDTQYF. The CDR3 bases are TGTGCCAGCAGCTTAAGTGGTCCCACAGATACGCAGTATTTT.

This clone appeared a few times. V and J are TRBV7-3 and TRBJ2-3, with TRBD2 matching 9 bases. Per the germline V gene, CDR1 is SGHTA and CDR2 is FQGTGA. J gave up 4 bases and V 4 bases, and 6 bases lay outside the gene matches. CDR3 length equals 15 residues. DNA of the CDR3: TGTGCCAGCAGCTCCTCTAGCGGGATTCCAGATACGCAGTATTTT. Its protein is CASSSSSGIPDTQYF.

This clone appeared a few times. The junction differs from germline at one of its ends, possibly a read error. V usage is TRBV30 and J usage is TRBJ1-6; D possibly corresponds to TRBD1 (5 bases). CDR1 and CDR2 (germline): GTSNPN, SVGIG (reference sequence). The CDR3 is made up of 13 amino acids. As DNA, the CDR3 is TGTGCCTGGCACTCCAACCTGGGACGTGTGTGGAATTTT. Translating it yields CAWHSNLGRVWNF.

This clone was counted a few times. The chain is built from TRBV11-2 and TRBJ2-2; 9 bases line up with TRBD2. CDR1 and CDR2 from the germline V gene are SGHAT and FQNNGV. V lost 4 bases, J lost 2 bases, and 5 bases stayed unmatched. The CDR3 loop spans 16 amino acids. CDR3 loop: CASSSRTSVNTGELFF. For the CDR3, the DNA is TGTGCCAGCAGCTCCCGGACTAGCGTCAACACCGGGGAGCTGTTTTTT.

This clone occurred a few times. The chain has TRBV18 and TRBJ2-1; 7 bases match TRBD2. Germline-derived CDR1 and CDR2 are KGHSH and LQKENI. The CDR3 loop spans 16 amino acids. V was clipped by 2 bases and J by 0 bases; unmatched bases: 4. The CDR3 bases are TGTGCCAGCTCACCAATCGAGCGGGACTCCTACAATGAGCAGTTCTTC. Residues: CASSPIERDSYNEQFF.

With respect to this clone: The same CDR3 can be traced to other DNA sequences in this sample. J is TRBJ1-2 and V is TRBV28, with 9 bases fitting TRBD1. The CDR3 spans 13 residues. Germline CDR1 and CDR2: MDHEN and SYDVKM. V shed 5 bases and J 5 bases; nucleotides not matched to a gene: 3. This chain's CDR3 is CASSPGQGYGYTF. As DNA, the CDR3 is TGTGCCAGCAGTCCGGGACAGGGTTATGGCTACACCTTC.

The rearrangement links TRBV25-1 to TRBJ1-6; D is unclear. CDR1 is MGHDK, CDR2 SYGVNS, per germline. Trimming removed 1 base at V and 9 bases at J, with 13 bases between. This CDR3 is 15 amino acids long. The CDR3 loop reads CASSESAGSLSPLHF. CDR3 nucleotide sequence: TGTGCCAGCAGTGAATCGGCAGGATCTCTTTCACCCCTCCACTTT.

This clone has just a few counts. The chain employs TRBV7-9 and TRBJ1-3; D unclear. The V gene lost 5 bases and the J gene lost 0 bases, with 14 bases spanning the gap. The CDR3 has 16 amino acids. The germline V gene encodes CDR1 SEHNR and CDR2 FQNEAQ (reference sequence). The CDR3 DNA follows: TGTGCCAGCAGCCTCCAAGACTCACGCTCTGGAAACACCATATATTTT. It specifies CASSLQDSRSGNTIYF.

CDR3 DNA sequence: TGTGCCAGCAGTGAATTCGGGAGGTACCGGTACGAGCAGTACTTC. Translated, it gives CASSEFGRYRYEQYF. The chain uses TRBV25-1 and TRBJ2-5; TRBD2 matches at 7 bases. The J call may not be correct, given that the DNA end is closer to TRBJ2-7. Germline V gives CDR1 MGHDK, CDR2 SYGVNS. The CDR3 is 15 amino acids.

This clone appeared a few times. V gene TRBV29-1 combines with J gene TRBJ2-1; a weak D match, TRBD2 (7 bases). The CDR3 length is 13 residues. CDR1 and CDR2 from the germline V gene are SQVTM and ANQGSEA. V was pared by 6 bases and J by 9 bases, with 18 bases between. CDR3 residues: CSVRLRGGGEQFF. CDR3 nucleotide sequence: TGCAGCGTCAGACTCAGGGGAGGGGGTGAGCAGTTCTTC.

This clone was detected a few times. Other DNA sequences of this sample code for an identical CDR3. The genes are TRBV5-1 and TRBJ1-1, with TRBD1 matching 7 bases. CDR3 length equals 14 residues. V dropped 4 bases and J dropped 2; count of bases not matched to a gene: 5. Germline V gene data show CDR1 as SGHRS and CDR2 as YFSETQ. In DNA form, the CDR3 reads TGCGCCAGCAGCGGCGGACAGGCTAACACTGAAGCTTTCTTT. It translates to CASSGGQANTEAFF. The complete variable domain, with remaining parts taken from reference TRBV5-1 and TRBJ1-1, reads KAGVTQTPRYLIKTRGQQVTLSCSPISGHRSVSWYQQTPGQGLQFLFEYFSETQRNKGNFPGRFSGRQFSNSRSEMNVSTLELGDSALYLCASSGGQANTEAFFGQGTRLTVV.

CDR3 DNA sequence: TGTGCCAGCAGCTTCCAGTCCTTCGGGGGTGATGAGCAGTTCTTC. Amino acids: CASSFQSFGGDEQFF. The chain links TRBV9 to TRBJ2-1; a weak D match, TRBD2 (6 bases). From germline, CDR1 is SGDLS and CDR2 YYNGEE. V was cut by 4 bases and J by 8 bases, with 19 bases left in between. CDR3 length: 15 residues.

This clone has only one observation. This chain links TRBV4-3 with TRBJ2-7; TRBD1 matches 8 bases. Germline V gives CDR1 LGHNA, CDR2 YSLEER. The CDR3 length is 17 residues. Germline trimming cut 1 base from V and 1 base from J; bases unmatched to any gene: 9. The chain's CDR3 is CASSQGVGTGGSYEQYF. CDR3 bases: TGCGCCAGCAGCCAAGGGGTCGGGACAGGTGGTTCCTACGAGCAGTACTTC.

This rearrangement joins TRBV25-1 to TRBJ2-1; TRBD1 matches at 10 bases. V trimming: 4 bases; J trimming: 6 bases; junction bases outside the gene matches: 9. CDR1 and CDR2 (germline): MGHDK, SYGVNS. The CDR3 loop spans 16 amino acids. The CDR3 region has the DNA TGTGCCAGCAGTGCACCGGGACAGGGGTTTATCAATGAGCAGTTCTTC. It is translated as CASSAPGQGFINEQFF.

The rearrangement joins TRBV7-2 to TRBJ1-1; TRBD1 agrees at 8 bases. The CDR3 covers 12 residues. Per the germline V gene, CDR1 is SGHTA and CDR2 is FQGNSA. Germline trimming cut 6 bases from V and 11 bases from J; bases unmatched to any gene: 8. The CDR3 DNA is TGTGCCAGCAGGCGCCCAGGGGGCCAGGCTTTCTTT. Translated, it gives CASRRPGGQAFF.

In this sample, this clone turned up a few times. This chain joins TRBV19 and TRBJ2-1; no firm D call. V shed 2 bases and J shed 10 bases, with 12 bases lying between them. This CDR3 is 13 amino acids long. Germline-derived CDR1 and CDR2 are LNHDA and SQIVND (reference sequence). CDR3: CASSILALEEQFF. DNA for the CDR3: TGTGCCAGTAGTATATTGGCACTGGAAGAGCAGTTCTTC. Variable domain in full (rest from reference TRBV19 and TRBJ2-1): DGGITQSPKYLFRKEGQNVTLSCEQNLNHDAMYWYRQDPGQGLRLIYYSQIVNDFQKGDIAEGYSVSREKKESFPLTVTSAQKNPTAFYLCASSILALEEQFFGPGTRLTVL.

This clone was detected a few times. Other DNA sequences in the sample encode the same CDR3. The chain couples TRBV2 to TRBJ2-2; unclear D gene. Trimming removed 6 bases at V and 0 bases at J, with 5 bases between. CDR1 is SNHLY, CDR2 FYNNEI, per germline. The CDR3 is 13 amino acids. The CDR3 loop reads CASRAANTGELFF. For the CDR3, the DNA is TGTGCCAGCAGAGCAGCGAACACCGGGGAGCTGTTTTTT.